This note documents a single T cell receptor beta chain sequence. Antigen: not known. Germline V CDR1 and CDR2: SQVTM, ANQGSEA. This CDR3 spans 12 amino acids. The ends lost 6 bases at V and 4 bases at J; junction bases unmatched: 3. Clones were sequenced by immunoSEQ multiplex PCR, and TCRdb holds only the in-frame ones, with some missing. This sample yields 100,000 to 150,000 clones, of which approximately 87% are seen a single time; about 10% belongs to the top ten. These data originate in a study of T cell responses to AZD1222 COVID-19 vaccine. Study-wide findings and caveats: Donors, mostly white British, included more females; clonal diversity was possibly underestimated. Repertoires were obtained only post-peak T cell response. At 160-218 and 743-854, vaccine-associated CD4 TCRs were dominant, and they spanned spike.

The sequence was collected from an adult in good health. The specimen was peripheral blood, collected on day 0 of AZD1222 vaccination. This rearrangement joins TRBV29-1 to TRBJ2-7, with 10 bases matching TRBD1. The CDR3 sequence: CSVGQGKYEQYF. The CDR3 coding sequence is TGCAGCGTGGGACAGGGGAAGTACGAGCAGTACTTC.